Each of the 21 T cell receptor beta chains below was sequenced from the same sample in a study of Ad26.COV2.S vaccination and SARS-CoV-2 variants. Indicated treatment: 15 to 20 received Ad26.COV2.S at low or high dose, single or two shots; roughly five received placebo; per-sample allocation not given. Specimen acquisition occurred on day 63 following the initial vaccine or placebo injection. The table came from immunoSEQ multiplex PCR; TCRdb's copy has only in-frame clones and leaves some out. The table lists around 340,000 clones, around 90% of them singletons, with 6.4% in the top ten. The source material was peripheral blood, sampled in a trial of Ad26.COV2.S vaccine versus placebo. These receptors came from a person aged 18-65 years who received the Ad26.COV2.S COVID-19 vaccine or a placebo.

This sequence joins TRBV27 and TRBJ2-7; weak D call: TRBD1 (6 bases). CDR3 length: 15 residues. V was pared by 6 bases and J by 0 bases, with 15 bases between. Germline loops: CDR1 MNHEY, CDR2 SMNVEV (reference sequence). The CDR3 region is CASRPRGTSSYEQYF. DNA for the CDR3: TGTGCCAGCAGGCCAAGGGGGACGAGCTCCTACGAGCAGTACTTC.

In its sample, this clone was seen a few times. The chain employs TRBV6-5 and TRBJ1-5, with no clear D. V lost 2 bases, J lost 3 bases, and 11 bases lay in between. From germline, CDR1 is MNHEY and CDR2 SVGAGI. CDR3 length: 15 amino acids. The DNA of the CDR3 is TGTGCCAGCAGTTACCCCCGGGCTTCCAATCAGCCCCAGCATTTT. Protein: CASSYPRASNQPQHF.

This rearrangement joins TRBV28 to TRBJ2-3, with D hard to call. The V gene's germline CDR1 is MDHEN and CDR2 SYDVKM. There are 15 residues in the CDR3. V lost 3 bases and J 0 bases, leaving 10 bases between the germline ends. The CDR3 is CASSFPEGSTDTQYF. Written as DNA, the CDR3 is TGTGCCAGCAGTTTCCCAGAAGGGAGCACAGATACGCAGTATTTT.

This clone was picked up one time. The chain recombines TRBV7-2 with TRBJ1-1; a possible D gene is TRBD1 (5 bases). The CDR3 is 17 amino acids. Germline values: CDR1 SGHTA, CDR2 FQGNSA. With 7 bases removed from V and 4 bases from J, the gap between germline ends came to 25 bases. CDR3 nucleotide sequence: TGTGCCAGCACCGTCGCCGGGGGGTTTCAGGGTAGCACTGAAGCTTTCTTT. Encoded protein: CASTVAGGFQGSTEAFF.

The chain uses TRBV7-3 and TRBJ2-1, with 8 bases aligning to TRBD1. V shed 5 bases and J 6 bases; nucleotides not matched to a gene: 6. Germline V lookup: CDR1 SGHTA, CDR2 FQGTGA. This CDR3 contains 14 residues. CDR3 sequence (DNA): TGTGCCAGCAGCCCCCGGACAGGGAGCAATGAGCAGTTCTTC. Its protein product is CASSPRTGSNEQFF.

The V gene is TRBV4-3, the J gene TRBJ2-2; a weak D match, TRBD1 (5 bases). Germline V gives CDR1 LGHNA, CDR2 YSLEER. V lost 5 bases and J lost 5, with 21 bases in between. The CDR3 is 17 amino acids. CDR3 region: CASSEQYRLRRTGELFF. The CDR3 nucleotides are TGCGCCAGCAGCGAGCAATACAGGCTCCGAAGGACCGGGGAGCTGTTTTTT.

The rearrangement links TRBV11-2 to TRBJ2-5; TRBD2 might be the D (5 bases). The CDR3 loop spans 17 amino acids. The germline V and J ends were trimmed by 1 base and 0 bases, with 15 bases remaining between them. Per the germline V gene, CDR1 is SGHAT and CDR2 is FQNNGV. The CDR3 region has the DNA TGTGCCAGCAGCTTAGGGAGGACCGTTATGTACCAAGAGACCCAGTACTTC. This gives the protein CASSLGRTVMYQETQYF.

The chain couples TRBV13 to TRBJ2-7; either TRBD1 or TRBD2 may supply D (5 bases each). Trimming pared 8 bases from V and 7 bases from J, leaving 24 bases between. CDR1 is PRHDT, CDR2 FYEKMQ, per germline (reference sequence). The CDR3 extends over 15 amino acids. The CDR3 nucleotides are TGTGCCAGCCGCGATAAGGTGACTGGGGGACGGGAGCAGTACTTC. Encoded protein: CASRDKVTGGREQYF. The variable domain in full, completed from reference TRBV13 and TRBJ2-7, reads AAGVIQSPRHLIKEKRETATLKCYPIPRHDTVYWYQQGPGQDPQFLISFYEKMQSDKGSIPDRFSAQQFSDYHSELNMSSLELGDSALYFCASRDKVTGGREQYFGPGTRLTVT.

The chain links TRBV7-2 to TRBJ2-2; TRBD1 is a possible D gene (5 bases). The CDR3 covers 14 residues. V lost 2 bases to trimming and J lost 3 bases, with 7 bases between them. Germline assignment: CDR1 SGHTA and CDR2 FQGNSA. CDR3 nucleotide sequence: TGTGCCAGCAGCTTAAAAGGGGACACCGGGGAGCTGTTTTTT. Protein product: CASSLKGDTGELFF.

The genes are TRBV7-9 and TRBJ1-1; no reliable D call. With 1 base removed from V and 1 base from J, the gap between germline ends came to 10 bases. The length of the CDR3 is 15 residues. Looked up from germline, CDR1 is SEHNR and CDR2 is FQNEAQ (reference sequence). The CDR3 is CASSLGAGPNTEAFF. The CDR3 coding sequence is TGTGCCAGCAGCTTAGGTGCAGGACCGAACACTGAAGCTTTCTTT.

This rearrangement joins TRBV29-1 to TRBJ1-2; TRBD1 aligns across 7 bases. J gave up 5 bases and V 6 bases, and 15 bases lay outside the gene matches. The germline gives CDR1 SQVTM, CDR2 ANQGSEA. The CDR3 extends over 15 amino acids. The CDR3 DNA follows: TGCAGCGTAAGAATGATAGGACAGGAGCTTTATGGCTACACCTTC. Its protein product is CSVRMIGQELYGYTF. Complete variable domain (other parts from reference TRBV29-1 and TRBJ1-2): SAVISQKPSRDICQRGTSLTIQCQVDSQVTMMFWYRQQPGQSLTLIATANQGSEATYESGFVIDKFPISRPNLTFSTLTVSNMSPEDSSIYLCSVRMIGQELYGYTFGSGTRLTVV.

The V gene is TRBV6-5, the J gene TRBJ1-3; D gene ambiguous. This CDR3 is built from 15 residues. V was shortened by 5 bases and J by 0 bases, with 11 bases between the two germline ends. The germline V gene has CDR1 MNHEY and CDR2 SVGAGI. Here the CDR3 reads CASSTRRTSGNTIYF. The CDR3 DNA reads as TGTGCCAGCAGTACCCGACGGACCTCTGGAAACACCATATATTTT.

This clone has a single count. CDR3 region: CASSPEGRVGSGYGYTF. The CDR3 nucleotides read TGTGCCAGTAGTCCGGAAGGCAGGGTCGGGTCTGGCTATGGCTACACCTTC. V and J are TRBV19 and TRBJ1-2; the D gene is possibly TRBD1 (5 bases). V lost 5 bases, J lost 4 bases, and 23 bases lay in between. CDR3 length: 17 residues. CDR1 is LNHDA, CDR2 SQIVND, per germline (reference sequence).

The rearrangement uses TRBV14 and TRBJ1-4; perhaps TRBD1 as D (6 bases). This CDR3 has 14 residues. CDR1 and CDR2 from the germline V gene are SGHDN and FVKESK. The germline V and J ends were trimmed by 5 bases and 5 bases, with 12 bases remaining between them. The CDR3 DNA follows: TGTGCCAGCAGCAAAACAGGGTCCAATGAAAAACTGTTTTTT. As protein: CASSKTGSNEKLFF.

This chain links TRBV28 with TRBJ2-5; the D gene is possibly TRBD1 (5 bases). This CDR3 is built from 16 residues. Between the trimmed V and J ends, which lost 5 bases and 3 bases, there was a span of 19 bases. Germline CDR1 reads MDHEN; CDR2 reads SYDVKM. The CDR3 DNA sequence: TGTGCCAGCAGTCCCCTCTTTGCGTCAGGGAAAGAGACCCAGTACTTC. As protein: CASSPLFASGKETQYF. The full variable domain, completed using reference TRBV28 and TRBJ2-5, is DVKVTQSSRYLVKRTGEKVFLECVQDMDHENMFWYRQDPGLGLRLIYFSYDVKMKEKGDIPEGYSVSREKKERFSLILESASTNQTSMYLCASSPLFASGKETQYFGPGTRLLVL.

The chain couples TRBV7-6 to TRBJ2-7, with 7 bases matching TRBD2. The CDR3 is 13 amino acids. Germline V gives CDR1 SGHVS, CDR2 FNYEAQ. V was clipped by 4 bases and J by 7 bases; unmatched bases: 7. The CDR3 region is CASSSVEAGEQYF. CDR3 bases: TGTGCCAGCAGCTCGGTCGAAGCGGGAGAGCAGTACTTC. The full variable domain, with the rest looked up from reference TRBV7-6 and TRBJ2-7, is GAGVSQSPRYKVTKRGQDVALRCDPISGHVSLYWYRQALGQGPEFLTYFNYEAQQDKSGLPNDRFSAERPEGSISTLTIQRTEQRDSAMYRCASSSVEAGEQYFGPGTRLTVT.

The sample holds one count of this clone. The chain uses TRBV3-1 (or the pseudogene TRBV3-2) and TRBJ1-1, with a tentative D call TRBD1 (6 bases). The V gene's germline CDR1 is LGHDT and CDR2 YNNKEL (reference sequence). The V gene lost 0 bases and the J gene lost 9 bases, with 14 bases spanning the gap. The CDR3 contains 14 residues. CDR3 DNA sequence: TGTGCCAGCAGCCAAGATCGGGGGCAGCCCAAAGCTTTCTTT. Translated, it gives CASSQDRGQPKAFF.

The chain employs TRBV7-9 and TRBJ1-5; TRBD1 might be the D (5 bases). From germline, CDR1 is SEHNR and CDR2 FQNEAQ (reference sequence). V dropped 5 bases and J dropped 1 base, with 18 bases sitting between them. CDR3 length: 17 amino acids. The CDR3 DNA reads TGTGCCAGCAGCGCAGCCTTTAAGGGACGGAGCAATCAGCCCCAGCATTTT. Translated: CASSAAFKGRSNQPQHF.

The CDR3 nucleotides read TGTGCCAGCAGCCAAGGGACAAAAGAGACCCAGTACTTC. This codes for CASSQGTKETQYF. The V gene is TRBV3-1 (or the pseudogene TRBV3-2), the J gene TRBJ2-5; D is perhaps TRBD1 (5 bases). Germline CDR1 reads LGHDT; CDR2 reads YNNKEL (reference sequence). This CDR3 comprises 13 residues. The V end was cut by 1 base, the J end by 3 bases, with 6 bases between.

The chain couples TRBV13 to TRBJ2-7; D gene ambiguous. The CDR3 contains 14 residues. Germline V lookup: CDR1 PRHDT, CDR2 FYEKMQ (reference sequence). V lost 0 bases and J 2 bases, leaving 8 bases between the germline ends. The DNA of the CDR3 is TGTGCCAGCAGCTTAGGACTGAGAGCCTACGAGCAGTACTTC. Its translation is CASSLGLRAYEQYF.

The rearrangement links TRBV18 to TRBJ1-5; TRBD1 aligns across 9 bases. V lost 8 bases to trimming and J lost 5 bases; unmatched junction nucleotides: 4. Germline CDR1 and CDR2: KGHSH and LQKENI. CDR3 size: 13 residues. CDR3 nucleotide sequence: TGTGCCAGCCAGAGACAGGGGGATCAGCCCCAGCATTTT. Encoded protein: CASQRQGDQPQHF.